This TCR beta chain was profiled in a study of human T cells and chemical hapten exposure. About the study: Read at 6 days, the patch tests placed 0.01% DPC on the upper back.

From the RACE reads, TCRdb called clonotypes with MiXCR, one entry per CDR3 protein. Here the sample spans 85,000 to 100,000 distinct CDR3 sequences, roughly 27% being singletons. This clonotype was seen only once. Documented time point: patch test 3, about 24 weeks after DPC sensitization. Treatment defined: therapeutic diphenylcyclopropenone sensitization with weekly scalp DPC. The origin of this receptor is a man aged 35-49 years with alopecia areata. Some clones in this sample may be carry-over from other donors' samples. Sequenced material: whole blood, taken in connection with sensitization to the hapten diphenylcyclopropenone (DPC).

The CDR3 coding sequence is TGTGCCAGCAGTTCGACAGGGGGCGAATGGTACGAGCAGTACTTC. Its translation: CASSSTGGEWYEQYF. This chain links TRBV12-3 or TRBV12-4 with TRBJ2-7; 10 nucleotides line up with TRBD1. The CDR3 contains 15 residues. V lost 4 bases, J lost 4 bases, and 7 bases stayed unmatched.